These 12 T cell receptor beta chains originate from one sample sequenced in a study of cytomegalovirus exposure and HLA in healthy donors (dated by TCRdb to about 2017). Library method: the immunoSEQ multiplex PCR assay. The multiplex PCR relied on a mix of 60 forward primers for TCR Vbeta segments and 13 reverse primers for TCR Jbeta segments. Here the immuneACCESS table is served through TCRdb, limited to in-frame sequences with V and J called. Missing clones are a known gap in these copies; in checked studies unresolved V genes cover under half, and the rest lacks a known reason. The sample includes tens of thousands of clones, with approximately 84% observed a single time. The top ten clonotypes cover about 5.6% of the sample. Material: PBMCs. These receptor sequences come from a woman under 30 in good health and CMV-seropositive.

The chain links TRBV10-2 to TRBJ2-5, with TRBD2 identical over 11 bases. Germline V gene sequence: CDR1 WSHSY, CDR2 SAAADI. V was pared by 6 bases and J by 3 bases, with 6 bases of the junction left unmatched. The CDR3 totals 15 residues. The CDR3 region is CASSGSGGAEETQYF. The DNA for the CDR3 is TGCGCCAGCAGCGGTAGCGGGGGGGCCGAAGAGACCCAGTACTTC.

The J gene is TRBJ2-7, the V gene TRBV5-6, with 7 bases identical to TRBD2. This CDR3 comprises 15 residues. The germline CDR1 and CDR2 sequences are SGHDT and YYEEEE. J gave up 2 bases and V 0 bases, and 5 bases lay outside the gene matches. CDR3 nucleotide sequence: TGTGCCAGCAGCTTGGGGGCGGGAGTCCCCTACGAGCAGTACTTC. It is translated as CASSLGAGVPYEQYF.

The chain recombines TRBV6-5 with TRBJ1-4; D ambiguous. V was clipped by 2 bases and J by 7 bases, with 14 bases between them. The CDR3 totals 15 residues. Looked up from germline, CDR1 is MNHEY and CDR2 is SVGAGI. CDR3 DNA: TGTGCCAGCAGTTACGGATCAGCAGGAATTGAAAAACTGTTTTTT. It is translated as CASSYGSAGIEKLFF.

V usage is TRBV30 and J usage is TRBJ2-1; TRBD1 agrees at 10 bases. CDR1 is GTSNPN and CDR2 is SVGIG in the germline V gene (reference sequence). The CDR3 is 13 amino acids. The V gene end was trimmed by 8 bases and the J gene end by 6 bases; junction bases not matched to a gene: 7. CDR3 region: CATDRGLFNEQFF. CDR3 DNA sequence: TGTGCCACGGACAGGGGGTTGTTCAATGAGCAGTTCTTC. Variable domain in full (rest from reference TRBV30 and TRBJ2-1): SQTIHQWPATLVQPVGSPLSLECTVEGTSNPNLYWYRQAAGRGLQLLFYSVGIGQISSEVPQNLSASRPQDRQFILSSKKLLLSDSGFYLCATDRGLFNEQFFGPGTRLTVL.

V and J are TRBV6-5 and TRBJ2-7; D ambiguous. V shed 3 bases and J shed 3 bases, with 18 bases lying between them. The CDR3 sequence is 16 residues long. CDR1 and CDR2 (germline): MNHEY, SVGAGI. CDR3 nucleotide sequence: TGTGCCAGCAGTTATTCCTGGCAGCGCCTGCGCTACGAGCAGTACTTC. This encodes CASSYSWQRLRYEQYF.

The chain links TRBV29-1 to TRBJ1-2, with a possible D match to TRBD1 (6 bases). Germline lookup yields CDR1 SQVTM and CDR2 ANQGSEA. CDR3 length: 14 residues. V lost 4 bases and J 8 bases, leaving 20 bases between the germline ends. In DNA form, the CDR3 reads TGCAGCGTTGGAATTTCGACAGGTTTTGGGGGCTACACCTTC. Its protein is CSVGISTGFGGYTF.

The chain links TRBV29-1 to TRBJ1-1; tentative D call: TRBD1 (5 bases). This CDR3 contains 16 residues. V lost 4 bases, J lost 3 bases, and 21 bases lay in between. Germline V CDR1 and CDR2: SQVTM, ANQGSEA. The CDR3 loop is CSVGAHRGFHDTEAFF. The DNA of the CDR3 is TGCAGCGTTGGAGCCCACCGGGGGTTCCATGACACTGAAGCTTTCTTT.

This clone showed up just a few times. This rearrangement joins TRBV27 to TRBJ1-5, with no clear D. V was shortened by 6 bases and J by 3 bases, with 12 bases between the two germline ends. In germline, CDR1 is MNHEY, CDR2 SMNVEV (reference sequence). The CDR3 is 14 amino acids. The CDR3 DNA sequence: TGTGCCAGCAGCTTCTCACAGCACAATCAGCCCCAGCATTTT. Translation gives CASSFSQHNQPQHF.

Details on this clone: Sequence at one end of the junction differs from germline and may be a read error. This chain uses TRBV7-9 with TRBJ1-3; D perhaps matches TRBD1 (5 bases). Germline assignment: CDR1 SEHNR and CDR2 FQNEAQ (reference sequence). The CDR3 has 17 residues. The CDR3 is CSSSRWPGPHSGNTIYF. The DNA of the CDR3 is TGTTCCAGCAGCCGGTGGCCAGGGCCCCACTCTGGAAACACCATATATTTT.

The chain carries TRBV28 and TRBJ1-1; TRBD1 might be the D (6 bases). The CDR3 is made up of 13 amino acids. Germline CDR1 is MDHEN and CDR2 is SYDVKM. V shed 4 bases and J shed 1 base, with 7 bases lying between them. The CDR3 nucleotides read TGTGCCAGCAGTTGGGACAAGAACACTGAAGCTTTCTTT. As protein: CASSWDKNTEAFF.

A single count supports this clone. The V gene is TRBV6-5, the J gene TRBJ2-7; D perhaps matches TRBD2 (6 bases). The length of the CDR3 is 16 residues. Looked up from germline, CDR1 is MNHEY and CDR2 is SVGAGI. V was pared by 0 bases and J by 2 bases, with 14 bases between. Here the CDR3 DNA reads TGTGCCAGCAGTTACTCGTTGCAGCGGGTGCCCTACGAGCAGTACTTC. Translation gives CASSYSLQRVPYEQYF.

The rearrangement links TRBV6-5 to TRBJ2-3; 9 bases match TRBD2. Germline V gene data show CDR1 as MNHEY and CDR2 as SVGAGI. With V trimmed by 6 bases and J by 3 bases, 4 bases remained unmatched. There are 14 residues in the CDR3. The CDR3 protein is CASRGLAFTDTQYF. The CDR3 DNA sequence: TGTGCCAGCAGGGGACTAGCTTTTACAGATACGCAGTATTTT.